The text below deals with one T cell receptor beta chain. Chronic pancreatitis tissue was collected during total pancreatectomy with islet autotransplantation. This sample was taken from a study of immune characteristics of hereditary and idiopathic chronic pancreatitis. The germline gives CDR1 SEHNR, CDR2 FQNEAQ (reference sequence). Trimming shortened V by 4 bases and J by 5 bases, and 16 bases separated the two germline ends. The CDR3 loop spans 15 amino acids. The data were produced by immunoSEQ multiplex PCR, yet TCRdb's version contains in-frame clones alone and is incomplete. In the table there are around 10,000 clones, more than 75% of which are singletons.

Specimen: pancreas tissue with idiopathic chronic pancreatitis. The chain links TRBV7-9 to TRBJ2-3; tentatively, D is TRBD1 (6 bases). This receptor was identified in a human donor with chronic pancreatitis. The CDR3 here is CASSSIQGSQDTQYF. The CDR3 nucleotides read TGTGCCAGCAGCTCAATACAGGGATCCCAAGATACGCAGTATTTT.